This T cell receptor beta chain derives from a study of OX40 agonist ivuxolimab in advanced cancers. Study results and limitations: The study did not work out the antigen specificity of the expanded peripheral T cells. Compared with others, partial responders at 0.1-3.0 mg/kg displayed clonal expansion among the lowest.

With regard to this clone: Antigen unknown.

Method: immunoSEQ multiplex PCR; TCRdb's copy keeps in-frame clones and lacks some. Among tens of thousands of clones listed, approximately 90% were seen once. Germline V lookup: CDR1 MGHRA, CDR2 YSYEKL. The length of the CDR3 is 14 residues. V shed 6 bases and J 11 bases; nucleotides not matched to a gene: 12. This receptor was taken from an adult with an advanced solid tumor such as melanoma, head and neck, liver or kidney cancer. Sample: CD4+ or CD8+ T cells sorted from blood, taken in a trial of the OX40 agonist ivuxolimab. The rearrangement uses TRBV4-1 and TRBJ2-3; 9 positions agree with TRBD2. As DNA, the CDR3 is TGCGCCAGCAGGAAAGCGGAGCGGGAGGTAGGGCAGTATTTT. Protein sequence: CASRKAEREVGQYF.